The clone carrying this T cell receptor beta chain appeared many times. The data are from a study of response to subunit inactivated influenza vaccine. Each CDR3 protein is one row after TCRdb ran MiXCR on the RT-PCR reads. The sample contains more than 500,000 distinct CDR3 sequences, approximately 10% of which appear only once. The germline gives CDR1 SGHDN, CDR2 FVKESK. This CDR3 is 13 amino acids long. Trimming pared 4 bases from V and 5 bases from J, leaving 9 bases between. The same data also went into a second study, on T cells expressing NK-cell markers. That paper states: Template switching by 5'RACE with UMIs generated the TCR beta cDNA. Sorting in several experiments was restricted by an anti-gamma-delta TCR antibody to alpha-beta TCR T cells. Dominant NKG2C+ clonotypes accounted for roughly 1.0-7.5% of CD8+ T cells in 5 to 7 donors. The CD3+CD56-NKG2C+ fraction of four donors was likewise dominated by these clonotypes.

Sample: PBMCs from blood, taken on the day of vaccination. This rearrangement joins TRBV14 to TRBJ2-1; D is possibly TRBD1 (6 bases). This TCR was recovered from a man aged 45-60 years who received an inactivated influenza vaccine. The CDR3 spells CASSPGQNNEQFF. CDR3 bases: TGTGCCAGCAGCCCAGGACAGAACAATGAGCAGTTCTTC.